This is a list of T cell receptor beta chains from one sample in a study of T cell changes during pregnancy in multiple sclerosis. TCRdb's copy holds only in-frame clones and misses some; the assay was immunoSEQ multiplex PCR. This table holds almost 50,000 clones, approximately 94% found once. Specimen: CD4+ T cells from peripheral blood mononuclear cells, collected in the third trimester of pregnancy. Source of these receptors: a female donor with multiple sclerosis, enrolled in a pregnancy study. The CDR3 runs from the conserved cysteine through the conserved F or W. D genes are given only for firm matches. Some rows have no size entry. The others give once, few or many, or a class for an expanded clone.

d_call: .
j_call: TRBJ2-1
clone_size: .
v_call: TRBV6-6
cdr3_nt: TGTGCCAGCAGTTATATTTTAGATGAGCAGTTCTTC
cdr3_aa: CASSYILDEQFF

d_call: TRBD2
j_call: TRBJ2-7
clone_size: .
v_call: TRBV6-6
cdr3_nt: TGTGCCAGCAGTCCGCGACTAGCCGGCTACGAGCAGTACTTC
cdr3_aa: CASSPRLAGYEQYF

d_call: .
j_call: TRBJ2-3
clone_size: medium-sized
v_call: TRBV5-1
cdr3_nt: TGCGCCAGCAGCTTGGCTACGGTTACAGATACGCAGTATTTT
cdr3_aa: CASSLATVTDTQYF

d_call: .
j_call: TRBJ1-4
clone_size: .
v_call: TRBV19
cdr3_nt: TGTGCCAGTGGCCGGGACTTAGGTGAAAAACTGTTTTTT
cdr3_aa: CASGRDLGEKLFF

d_call: TRBD1
j_call: TRBJ2-3
clone_size: .
v_call: TRBV5-6
cdr3_nt: TGTGCCAGCAGCTTGTTGTACAGGGGGACAGATACGCAGTATTTT
cdr3_aa: CASSLLYRGTDTQYF

d_call: .
j_call: TRBJ1-5
clone_size: .
v_call: TRBV4-1
cdr3_nt: TGCGCCAGCAGCCAAGATCCGTATCGGGGTCCCCAGCATTTT
cdr3_aa: CASSQDPYRGPQHF

d_call: TRBD1
j_call: TRBJ1-4
clone_size: .
v_call: TRBV5-4
cdr3_nt: TGTGCCAGCAGCCAGGGACAGACGAGATCAACTAATGAAAAACTGTTTTTT
cdr3_aa: CASSQGQTRSTNEKLFF

d_call: TRBD1
j_call: TRBJ1-2
clone_size: .
v_call: TRBV11-2
cdr3_nt: TGTGCCAGCAGCTTCGGGACAGGGGGGAAATATGGCTACACCTTC
cdr3_aa: CASSFGTGGKYGYTF

d_call: .
j_call: TRBJ1-5
clone_size: .
v_call: TRBV28
cdr3_nt: TGTGCCAGCAGTGCCTCTTTTACAGGGAATCAGCCCCAGCATTTT
cdr3_aa: CASSASFTGNQPQHF

d_call: .
j_call: TRBJ1-1
clone_size: .
v_call: TRBV4-1
cdr3_nt: TGCGCCAGCAGCCACCGGACATCCACTGAAGCTTTCTTT
cdr3_aa: CASSHRTSTEAFF

d_call: .
j_call: TRBJ2-7
clone_size: .
v_call: TRBV7-2
cdr3_nt: TGTGCCAGCAGCTTAGTTCCTGGACAACCCTACGAGCAGTACTTC
cdr3_aa: CASSLVPGQPYEQYF

d_call: .
j_call: TRBJ2-2
clone_size: .
v_call: TRBV9
cdr3_nt: TGTGCCAGCAGCGTGCTAGGATTCGGGGAGCTGTTTTTT
cdr3_aa: CASSVLGFGELFF

d_call: .
j_call: TRBJ2-1
clone_size: .
v_call: TRBV7-3
cdr3_nt: TGTGCCAGCAGCCTGGGCCAATACAATGAGCAGTTCTTC
cdr3_aa: CASSLGQYNEQFF

d_call: TRBD2
j_call: TRBJ2-5
clone_size: .
v_call: TRBV6-5
cdr3_nt: TGTGCCAGCAGTTACGGGACTATCCAAGAGACCCAGTACTTC
cdr3_aa: CASSYGTIQETQYF

d_call: .
j_call: TRBJ2-1
clone_size: .
v_call: TRBV7-2
cdr3_nt: TGTGCCAGCAGCCCTACTAGGTCCAATGAGCAGTTCTTC
cdr3_aa: CASSPTRSNEQFF

d_call: .
j_call: TRBJ2-3
clone_size: .
v_call: TRBV18
cdr3_nt: TGTGCCAGCTCACCTCTGCCTTCGGCCCCGAGGACAGATACGCAGTATTTT
cdr3_aa: CASSPLPSAPRTDTQYF

d_call: .
j_call: TRBJ2-1
clone_size: .
v_call: TRBV5-1
cdr3_nt: TGCGCCAGCAGCCTACAGCCCAGGGGGGCGAATGAGCAGTTCTTC
cdr3_aa: CASSLQPRGANEQFF

d_call: .
j_call: TRBJ2-7
clone_size: once
v_call: TRBV7-2
cdr3_nt: TGTGCCAGCAGATTAGGGGGGGGGCGGTACGAGCAGTACTTC
cdr3_aa: CASRLGGGRYEQYF

d_call: .
j_call: TRBJ1-1
clone_size: .
v_call: TRBV7-3
cdr3_nt: TGTGCCAGCAGCTCCGACAGGAACACTGAAGCTTTCTTT
cdr3_aa: CASSSDRNTEAFF

d_call: TRBD1
j_call: TRBJ2-1
clone_size: .
v_call: TRBV5-1
cdr3_nt: TGCGCCAGCAGCTCTGCGGGACAGGGATACAATGAGCAGTTCTTC
cdr3_aa: CASSSAGQGYNEQFF

d_call: TRBD1
j_call: TRBJ1-1
clone_size: .
v_call: TRBV19
cdr3_nt: TGTGCCAGTAGTAGGGGGACAGGGAAGATGAACACTGAAGCTTTCTTT
cdr3_aa: CASSRGTGKMNTEAFF

d_call: .
j_call: TRBJ1-1
clone_size: .
v_call: TRBV11-2
cdr3_nt: TGTGCCAGCAGCCCCACCGGGATTGAAGCTTTCTTT
cdr3_aa: CASSPTGIEAFF

d_call: TRBD1
j_call: TRBJ1-2
clone_size: .
v_call: TRBV6-5
cdr3_nt: TGTGCCAGCAGTTCCCGACAGGGCTTTAACTATGGCTACACCTTC
cdr3_aa: CASSSRQGFNYGYTF

d_call: TRBD2
j_call: TRBJ2-4
clone_size: .
v_call: TRBV11-3
cdr3_nt: TGTGCCAGCAGCTCGACGGGACTATCTCAAAACATTCAGTACTTC
cdr3_aa: CASSSTGLSQNIQYF

d_call: .
j_call: TRBJ2-7
clone_size: .
v_call: TRBV28
cdr3_nt: TGTGCCAGCAGTTCCCTGCTCAAGGACGGGGTCCTTTACTCCTACGAGCAGTACTTC
cdr3_aa: CASSSLLKDGVLYSYEQYF

d_call: TRBD1
j_call: TRBJ2-7
clone_size: .
v_call: TRBV5-6
cdr3_nt: TGTGCCAGCAGCCCAGGGACAGCAGGCTTCTCGGACTACGAGCAGTACTTC
cdr3_aa: CASSPGTAGFSDYEQYF

d_call: .
j_call: TRBJ1-2
clone_size: .
v_call: TRBV5-6
cdr3_nt: TGTGCCAGCAGCTTGGTGTCCGAGGGCAGCTATGGCTACACCTTC
cdr3_aa: CASSLVSEGSYGYTF

d_call: .
j_call: TRBJ1-1
clone_size: .
v_call: TRBV7-3
cdr3_nt: TGTGCCAGCAGCTTACTTGGAGAGAACACTGAAGCTTTCTTT
cdr3_aa: CASSLLGENTEAFF

d_call: .
j_call: TRBJ1-1
clone_size: .
v_call: TRBV5-1
cdr3_nt: TGCGCCAGCAGCCTCGGTCTGAACACTGAAGCTTTCTTT
cdr3_aa: CASSLGLNTEAFF

d_call: .
j_call: TRBJ1-6
clone_size: .
v_call: TRBV27
cdr3_nt: TGTGCCAGCAGTTTATCCACCGCTACCCTTAATTCACCCCTCCACTTT
cdr3_aa: CASSLSTATLNSPLHF

d_call: .
j_call: TRBJ1-6
clone_size: .
v_call: TRBV6-1
cdr3_nt: TGTGCCAGCAGCAGGACACCCAATAATTCACCCCTCCACTTT
cdr3_aa: CASSRTPNNSPLHF

d_call: .
j_call: TRBJ1-5
clone_size: .
v_call: TRBV7-2
cdr3_nt: TGTGCCAGCAGCTTAGTGACAGAAAGCAATCAGCCCCAGCATTTT
cdr3_aa: CASSLVTESNQPQHF

d_call: TRBD1
j_call: TRBJ1-2
clone_size: .
v_call: TRBV2
cdr3_nt: TGTGCCAGCAGCCCCCCAGGGGGTGGGGGCTACACCTTC
cdr3_aa: CASSPPGGGGYTF

d_call: TRBD1
j_call: TRBJ1-4
clone_size: .
v_call: TRBV25-1
cdr3_nt: TGTGCCAGCAGTGCCTCCACGGGACAGGGCAATGAAAAACTGTTTTTT
cdr3_aa: CASSASTGQGNEKLFF

d_call: TRBD1
j_call: TRBJ1-1
clone_size: .
v_call: TRBV15
cdr3_nt: TGTGCCACCAGCAGAGAGTCCCCCATACAGGGGGTGAACACTGAAGCTTTCTTT
cdr3_aa: CATSRESPIQGVNTEAFF

d_call: TRBD2
j_call: TRBJ2-3
clone_size: .
v_call: TRBV11-3
cdr3_nt: TGTGCCAGCAGCCGAGGACTAGCGGGAGAGTCAGATACGCAGTATTTT
cdr3_aa: CASSRGLAGESDTQYF

d_call: TRBD2
j_call: TRBJ2-7
clone_size: .
v_call: TRBV7-8
cdr3_nt: TGTGCCAGCAGTTCTAGCGGCTACGAGCAGTACTTC
cdr3_aa: CASSSSGYEQYF

d_call: TRBD1
j_call: TRBJ1-1
clone_size: .
v_call: TRBV5-1
cdr3_nt: TGCGCCAGCACCCCAGGGGGCAGGGCGACGAACACTGAAGCTTTCTTT
cdr3_aa: CASTPGGRATNTEAFF

d_call: .
j_call: TRBJ1-6
clone_size: .
v_call: TRBV7-2
cdr3_nt: TGTGCCAGCAGCTTAATCGCGGATTCACCCCTCCACTTT
cdr3_aa: CASSLIADSPLHF

d_call: TRBD1
j_call: TRBJ1-1
clone_size: .
v_call: TRBV6-6
cdr3_nt: TGTGCCAGCAGTACGGACAGGGGGCCAGAAGCTTTCTTT
cdr3_aa: CASSTDRGPEAFF

d_call: .
j_call: TRBJ1-1
clone_size: .
v_call: TRBV19
cdr3_nt: TGTGCCAGTACCACCCAGGTAGTGACTGAAGCTTTCTTT
cdr3_aa: CASTTQVVTEAFF

d_call: TRBD2
j_call: TRBJ2-2
clone_size: .
v_call: TRBV5-1
cdr3_nt: TGCGCCAGCAGCTTGGGGGCTAGCGGCCTAAACACCGGGGAGCTGTTTTTT
cdr3_aa: CASSLGASGLNTGELFF